This T cell receptor beta chain was captured in a study of T cells in Graves' hyperthyroidism and ophthalmopathy (dated by TCRdb to the late 2010s). Context from the whole study: Peripheral blood samples were taken at the time of initial diagnosis, prior to any treatment. To identify TCR V-J signatures that set the groups apart, the researchers used a discovery cohort of roughly 100 patients, made up of around 42 with Graves' ophthalmopathy and around 58 with stable Graves' hyperthyroidism. Prospective prediction of ophthalmopathy was tested in an independent validation cohort consisting of some 19 hyperthyroidism patients and around 16 patients who later progressed to ophthalmopathy. For training and testing, the 80 to 100 patients in the discovery cohort were randomly divided in a 7:3 ratio. In more than 5 Graves' hyperthyroidism patients, the study also compared T-cell repertoires from thyroid tissue with T-cell repertoires from blood. Following sampling, methimazole starting at 30 mg daily was given to hyperthyroidism patients, and high-dose intravenous methylprednisolone was given to ophthalmopathy patients. The paper reports TCR Vbeta CDR3 sequencing of more than 120 peripheral blood samples: approximately 41 ophthalmopathy, fewer than 80 hyperthyroidism and around 17 progressor patients. Overall results and qualifications from the work: In validation, the model predicted progression to ophthalmopathy with approximately 71% sensitivity and approximately 74% specificity, a median of about six months before onset. A 13 V-J signature model separated ophthalmopathy from stable hyperthyroidism, with roughly 88% sensitivity and about 81% specificity in cross-validation and 80%/75% in testing. Sample size was not statistically predetermined, and investigators were not blinded to group allocation. Most expanded thyroid clonotypes (frequency above 0.001) were also detected in blood, suggesting blood repertoires may reflect thyroid immune responses.

From cysteine to phenylalanine, the CDR3 is 15 amino acids long. The only DNA kept is the CDR3, 45 bases in frame from the first base. Looking up the germline V gene yields CDR1 MDHEN and CDR2 SYDVKM. Clipping removes 8 bases from V and 1 base from J, with 10 as the unmatched junction base count. In this sample, this clonotype turned up once. The antigen it binds to is not known. Within one base of it there is no much larger clone, and no base qualities were kept. One read amounts to weak evidence. The TCR beta CDR3 regions were amplified from the RNA transcripts. The TCR CDR3 was subjected to a first round of RT-PCR using the HTBI primer set and the Qiagen OneStep RT-PCR kit. Libraries were constructed in a second round of multiplex PCR, after which size selection and purification were carried out. Paired-end sequencing of the libraries was performed with 100 bp reads on an Illumina HiSeq2000. As for how the authors treated the data: SOAPnuke was used to process the raw data, throwing out any read that contained adapters or uncalled bases, had a mean Phred below 15, or lacked an exact constant-primer or identifier match. COPE v1.2.5 was used to merge high-quality paired reads, and clonotypes were defined as unique nucleotide sequences. MiTCR v1.1 was used to align clonotypes to the IMGT TRBV, TRBD and TRBJ reference segments. The analysis was restricted to V-J combinations with a frequency above 0.0001, which together covered 99.2% of the repertoires. The TCS score was defined as the ratio of F50 (clonal expansion) to E x V (chaos), calculated using BLOSUM62-based TCRdist between CDR3 peptides within each V-J. Welch's t-statistics and random forest reduced 450 to 600 V-J features to around 14, which were used in a naive Bayes classifier (R e1071). TCRdb reprocessing: public reads trimmed at Q25 with fastp, clones called with MiXCR, in-frame beta chains kept. Each entry merges the rows of one CDR3 protein and shows their most common DNA and genes. The V and J calls reflect TCRdb's pipeline rather than the authors' work. This sample is represented by around 520,000 distinct CDR3 sequences; approximately 25% of them were singletons. The ten largest clonotypes hold about 11% of the sample.

Ophthalmopathy patients had moderately to severely active disease, with a Clinical Activity Score of 3 or more, a NOSPECS grade of 4 or more, and a disease duration of less than 3 months. Any patient with an uncontrolled infection, another autoimmune disease, pregnancy or lactation was excluded. Clinical symptoms, serum thyroxine and TRAb, thyroid ultrasound, and orbital computed tomography formed the basis for the diagnoses. Ficoll-Paque density gradient centrifugation was used to isolate PBMCs from 8 to 10 ml of fresh peripheral blood. Trizol reagent was used to extract total RNA, and RNA quality was then checked on an Agilent 2100 Bioanalyzer.

This clonotype was obtained from a woman in her twenties or thirties with Graves' ophthalmopathy. In this chain, TRBV28 is recombined with TRBJ2-5; 7 bases in the junction line up with TRBD2. Material: blood. The CDR3 has the sequence CASSEREGGQETQYF. The DNA reads as follows: TGTGCCAGCTCCGAAAGGGAGGGCGGCCAAGAGACCCAGTACTTC.